This T cell receptor (beta chain) was found in a study of cytomegalovirus exposure and HLA in healthy donors (dated by TCRdb to 2015 to 2018). Background for the entire study: In an earlier analysis of approximately 640 of the donors, 276 Gb of sequence data and 90 million to 120 million unique TCR beta sequences from about 190 million T cells were reported. Roughly 300 gigabases of sequencing data and tens of millions of unique TCR sequences were included in an early release covering several hundred HLA-typed donors. The genetic ancestry cluster associated with self-reported Caucasian donors included over 65% of the 300 to 400 genotyped donors. The aim of the study was to test whether cataloging public T cell receptors could identify signatures of past pathogen exposure. Using immunosequencing, the study profiled T cell repertoires from fewer than 850 subjects and related those repertoires to cytomegalovirus serostatus. A separate validation cohort of 100 to 150 different subjects was used in addition to the roughly 670-subject first cohort. To predict cytomegalovirus infection status, the study brought together high-throughput TCR immunosequencing, statistical association of individual TCRs with disease status, and machine learning. To study patterns of TCR occurrence, a later analysis re-analyzed previously published TCR beta repertoires from several hundred donors and added high-resolution HLA genotyping. In the later analysis, no new phenotypic data were used to find candidate immune exposures; instead, reliance was placed on TCR beta sequences and their occurrence across donors. An earlier analysis of around 640 of the donors used high-throughput TCR beta sequencing to judge whether each TCR beta V gene segment behaved as functional or pseudogenic. Donor age, sex, ethnicity and CMV serostatus were compiled alongside the repertoire data. A later genetic analysis took genome-wide SNP genotypes for about 60% of the roughly 670 donors and used that subset as a discovery cohort. Every repertoire in the discovery cohort had been generated on one and the same sequencing platform. Both class I and class II loci were covered by HLA typing, at four-digit resolution. Typing coverage varied by locus: roughly 629-640 donors for A, B, C, DRB1 and DQB1; approximately 560 for DQA1; over 600 for DPA1; 400 to 480 for DPB1. About five DR-DQ haplotypes were handled as single units for association and clustering, since linkage in the cohort was strong. On average, roughly 250,000 unique TCR beta nucleotide sequences were sequenced per donor among several hundred genotyped donors of the cohort, with roughly 20% of those sequences being non-productive.

To prepare the library, the immunoSEQ multiplex PCR assay was applied. A mixture of 60 forward primers for TCR Vbeta segments and 13 reverse primers for TCR Jbeta segments was used in the multiplex PCR. The CDR3 region of rearranged TCR beta genes was amplified from genomic DNA with a multiplex PCR assay. Amplified TCR beta libraries were sequenced as 87-base-pair reads on the Illumina HiSeq System. Under the source paper's analysis protocol: In a later analysis, some 80 million unique TCR beta chains were counted across the roughly 610 repertoires, and around 10 million of these chains were shared by at least two donors. A nearest-neighbor algorithm error-corrected the raw reads and collapsed the reads into unique sequences, merging closely related sequences to remove PCR and sequencing errors. V, D and J gene segments were assigned by aligning CDR3 sequences to IMGT reference sequences. For a sequence to be retained, a match of at least six nucleotides to both a V gene segment and a J gene segment was required. A rearrangement was called productive if the CDR3 had no stop codons and remained in frame with V and J, and every other rearrangement was called non-productive. CDR3 was defined by IMGT convention, running from the second conserved V-encoded cysteine to the conserved J-encoded phenylalanine. In an earlier analysis of roughly 580 of the donors, sequences lacking an unambiguous match to a single V gene segment were excluded. In an earlier analysis of some 590 of the donors, a V segment was called functional when productive rearrangements were above 56.7%, and segregating when the standard deviation between donors exceeded 5%. A statistical classification framework was built for diagnosing cytomegalovirus status from the catalog of TCR beta chain sequences. V and J gene assignment, in a later analysis, came from comparing TCR nucleotide sequences with IMGT/GENE-DB human TR gene sequences. A later analysis assigned CDR3 sequences and most-parsimonious VDJ recombination scenarios with the TCRdist pipeline. In a later analysis, each TCR beta chain was defined by its CDR3 amino acid sequence together with its V-gene family, and reads without a unique V-gene family were excluded. As a way to deal with suspected cross-contamination and a sequencing artifact, a later analysis dropped 450 to 700 nucleotide sequences that were highly shared and had low generation probability. For each public chain, a later analysis derived a clonal expansion index from normalized ranks of inferred template counts within each repertoire. Generation probabilities in a later analysis came from a VDJ recombination model fitted to out-of-frame rearrangements, and those results were checked against IGoR. In a later analysis, hypergeometric tests were used to score TCR-TCR, TCR-HLA and TCR-CMV co-occurrence, with a repertoire-size bias correction applied to TCR pairs. A later analysis estimated false discovery rates by permuting HLA or CMV assignments 20 times. In a later analysis, co-occurring TCRs were grouped using DBSCAN, and TCRdist sequence similarity was added for clustering within HLA-allele-positive subsets. Repertoires with fewer than 30,000 or more than 120,000 public chains, plus five repertoires with anomalous nucleotide sharing, were excluded from co-occurrence clustering. In its TCRdb copy, this immuneACCESS table keeps in-frame sequences only and misses some clones. Where compared with another copy, unresolved V genes explain less than half of these, and the others have no known cause. The D gene and trimming were derived from the DNA, and the V and J assignments and clone size from that table. The sample table contains about 94,000 clones; only one count was recorded for 79% of them. About 3.8% of the sample belongs to the ten largest clones.

Study-wide conclusions, independent of this receptor: Linkage disequilibrium might explain the correlated functional status among segregating V segments, but an unknown experimental factor could not be ruled out. A cluster of highly shared sequence variants was judged likely to represent a technical artifact of the sequencing pipeline. A later analysis found that HLA-associated TCR beta chains were more clonally expanded and had lower generation probabilities than equally common non-associated chains. Strong co-occurrence of HLA alleles, especially DR and DQ, made assigning TCR associations to individual alleles difficult. A later analysis found that most CMV-associated TCR beta chains appeared HLA-restricted, with HLA associations seemingly driven largely by CMV exposure. In a later analysis, the rate of TCR association differed among HLA loci, with DRB1 alleles having the most associated TCRs and HLA-C alleles having the fewest. The authors suggested that the approach could potentially be generalized to other disease states and immunological phenotypes. In vitro tests confirmed that a few of the cytomegalovirus-associated TCR beta chains recognize cytomegalovirus antigens. For the cohort, immune exposure information was limited to CMV serostatus. In a later analysis, around 15,000 TCR beta sequences were associated with specific HLA alleles at a false discovery rate of 0.05. Because counts were too low, fewer than 20 rarely observed V segments, including chromosome 9 orphons, were excluded from the earlier analysis of some 540 of the donors. Because HLA typing was missing for some donors at each locus, association tests included only the typed subset. This cohort had only TCR beta chains sequenced, and the lack of alpha or paired-chain data limited which features could be detected. The presence/absence analyses assumed that sequencing depth was roughly uniform across donors, and that assumption may not be true. Compared with the approximately 720-donor mean, donors in an Asian-associated ancestry cluster had fewer N-insertions in productive TCRs, according to a later genetic analysis. The classifier was reported to diagnose cytomegalovirus status with high specificity and sensitivity in both the original cohort and the validation cohort. V-gene and J-gene trimming of TCR beta chains was associated with a missense DCLRE1C variant in a later genetic analysis, and the association was replicated in an independent cohort. In the study, about 150 TCR beta chains were listed as associated with cytomegalovirus. An earlier analysis of around 540 of the donors showed that most TCR beta V segments appeared in productive rearrangements either about 87% or about 30% of the time, which broadly matched IMGT annotations. Some IMGT-functional V segments, including TRBV6-2 and TRBV6-3, could not be distinguished by the 87-base-pair reads and were therefore excluded. In a later analysis, several top co-occurrence clusters were reported to appear linked to parvovirus B19, influenza, CMV and Epstein-Barr virus. A further reported finding was that TCR beta sequences accurately predicted the HLA-A and HLA-B alleles for most subjects in the first cohort. Across donors, most TCR sequences were observed very rarely, whereas some public TCRs were present in many individuals.

A remark on this clone: Its antigen is not yet known. Base quality data are lacking; no much larger clone is found one base away.

In total, 500 to 700 healthy bone marrow donors made up the cohort. All cohort members were sampled while nominally healthy, although unrecorded immune exposures were likely present. The donor was CMV seronegative and was included in the group of a few hundred seronegative cohort members. Each donor provided a peripheral blood sample, and peripheral blood mononuclear cells were used for TCR beta sequencing. The Qiagen DNeasy Blood Extraction Kit was used to extract genomic DNA from the blood cell samples. V loses 1 base, J loses 0 bases, and the germline ends lie 8 bases apart. From the cysteine through the phenylalanine, the CDR3 covers 15 amino acids. Here the CDR3 DNA is all that survives: 45 bases in frame from base 1. The germline V gene gives CDR1 as SGHDT and CDR2 as YYEEEE.

The sequenced material came from PBMCs. The source is a woman aged 40 to 50 in good health and CMV-seronegative. The V and J segments used are TRBV5-6 and TRBJ1-3; a tentative D match to TRBD1 spans 5 bases. The CDR3 protein is CASSLLGPSGNTIYF. The bases are TGTGCCAGCAGCTTGTTGGGGCCCTCTGGAAACACCATATATTTT.